This TCR beta chain was sequenced during a study of control samples from healthy donors and cancer patients. The method was immunoSEQ multiplex PCR; TCRdb's version includes in-frame clones alone and lacks a portion of them. The sample has around 190,000 clones; around 94% are singletons. The CDR3 sequence is 18 residues long. The ends were cut back, 3 bases at V and 3 bases at J, with 22 bases in the middle. Germline loops: CDR1 SGHDT, CDR2 YYEEEE. This clonotype was obtained from a young man in good health. Sequenced sample: blood. The chain uses TRBV5-6 and TRBJ1-3; no clear D gene. The CDR3 protein is CASSWNLGDSGYGNTIYF. DNA for the CDR3: TGTGCCAGCAGCTGGAACCTTGGGGATTCGGGTTATGGAAACACCATATATTTT.